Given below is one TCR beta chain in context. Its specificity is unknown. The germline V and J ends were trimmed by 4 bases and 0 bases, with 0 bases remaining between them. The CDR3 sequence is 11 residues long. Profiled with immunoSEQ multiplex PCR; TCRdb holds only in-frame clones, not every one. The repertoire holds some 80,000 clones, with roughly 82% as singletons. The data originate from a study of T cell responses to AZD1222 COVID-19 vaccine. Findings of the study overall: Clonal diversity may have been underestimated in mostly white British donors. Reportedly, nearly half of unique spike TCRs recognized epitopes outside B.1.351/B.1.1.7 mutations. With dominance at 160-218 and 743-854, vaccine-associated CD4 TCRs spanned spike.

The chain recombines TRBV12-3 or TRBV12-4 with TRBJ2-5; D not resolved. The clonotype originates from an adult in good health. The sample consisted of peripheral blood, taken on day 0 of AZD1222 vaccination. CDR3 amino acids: CASSYQETQYF. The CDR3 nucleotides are TGTGCCAGCAGTTACCAAGAGACCCAGTACTTC.